The entry below describes one T cell receptor beta chain. What it recognizes is unknown. Then a second PCR, running about 7 to 11 cycles, was carried out with a sample-barcoded 5' primer and a J-beta primer mix. TCRdb called the 5' RACE reads again in MiXCR, with one record for every CDR3 protein. The sample consists of about 1,400,000 distinct CDR3 sequences, around 39% of them appearing once. The sample is drawn from a study of blood T cells in healthy people across ages. Study-wide points: Unknown CMV status may confound age-related changes in expanded clones. Long-lived donors carried more naive CD4+ cells and greater diversity than aged donors.

Every sample gave at least 5 micrograms of total RNA when it was extracted. V shed 4 bases, J shed 10 bases, and the junction held 12 bases outside the gene matches. This CDR3 is 14 amino acids long. The germline V gene has CDR1 DFQATT and CDR2 SNEGSKA (reference sequence). The sequence came from a woman aged 18-30 years in good health. The sample comprised blood. The J gene is TRBJ1-4, the V gene TRBV20-1; 7 bases align to TRBD1. DNA for the CDR3: TGCAGTGCTACCGACAGGGTTTATGATGGAAAACTGTTTTTT. This translates into CSATDRVYDGKLFF.